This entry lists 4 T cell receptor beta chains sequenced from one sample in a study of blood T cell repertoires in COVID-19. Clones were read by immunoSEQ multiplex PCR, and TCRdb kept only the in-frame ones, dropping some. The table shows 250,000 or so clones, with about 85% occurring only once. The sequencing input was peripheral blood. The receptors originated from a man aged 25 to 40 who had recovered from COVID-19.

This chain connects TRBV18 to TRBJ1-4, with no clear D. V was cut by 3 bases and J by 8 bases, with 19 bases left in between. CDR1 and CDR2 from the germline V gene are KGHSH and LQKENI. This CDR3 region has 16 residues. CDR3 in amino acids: CASSPVQPPQSEKLFF. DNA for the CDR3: TGTGCCAGCTCACCTGTCCAGCCCCCACAGTCCGAAAAACTGTTTTTT.

The CDR3 nucleotides are TGTGCCATCAGTGCGAGCGGCCCCGCCTACGAGCAGTACTTC. This translates into CAISASGPAYEQYF. The chain employs TRBV10-3 and TRBJ2-7, with D perhaps TRBD2 (5 bases). In germline, CDR1 is ENHRY, CDR2 SYGVKD. CDR3 length equals 14 residues. Trimming left V 4 bases short and J 2 bases short, with 12 bases between.

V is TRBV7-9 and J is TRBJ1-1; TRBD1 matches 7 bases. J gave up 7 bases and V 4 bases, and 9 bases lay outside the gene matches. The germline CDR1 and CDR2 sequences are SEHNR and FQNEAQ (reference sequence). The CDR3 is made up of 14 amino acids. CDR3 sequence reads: CASSSSRTGVEAFF. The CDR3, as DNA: TGTGCCAGCAGCTCAAGCAGAACAGGGGTTGAAGCTTTCTTT.

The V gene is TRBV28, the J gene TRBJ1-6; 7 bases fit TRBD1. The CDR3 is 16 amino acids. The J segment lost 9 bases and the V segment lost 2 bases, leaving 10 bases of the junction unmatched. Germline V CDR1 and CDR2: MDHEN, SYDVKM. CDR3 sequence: CASSLGGAGGGSPLHF. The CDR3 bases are TGTGCCAGCAGTTTAGGTGGGGCAGGGGGAGGTTCACCCCTCCACTTT.